This T cell receptor beta chain emerged from a study of blood T cell repertoires in COVID-19. Study summary: T cells, B-cell-depleted T cells, or PBMCs provided the cDNA or gDNA that served as material.

This CDR3 has 12 residues. The repertoire was sequenced with immunoSEQ multiplex PCR; TCRdb's copy has only in-frame clones and lacks some. The sample yields 300,000 to 350,000 clones, around 88% seen once. Material: peripheral blood. V is TRBV12-2 and J is TRBJ2-7; the table's D call TRBD2 went unverified against the DNA. TRBV12-2 is recorded as a pseudogene. The receptor was isolated from a woman aged 30 to 39 with COVID-19, enrolled during active disease. The CDR3 DNA reads TGTGCAAGTCGCTTAGTAGCGGGGGGACTGTACGTC. Residues: CASRLVAGGLYV.